This TCR beta chain derives from a study of CD8 T cells in Susac syndrome. This clonotype was picked up a small number of times. The antigen is undetermined. TEMRA cells were enriched by FACS, and CD4+ and CD8+ T cells were negatively isolated. The study's findings and limits: The relatively small number of individuals in the TCR sequencing and HLA analysis was acknowledged by the study.

Trimming took off 8 bases at V and 2 bases at J, with 10 bases between the two ends. Germline assignment: CDR1 LNHDA and CDR2 SQIVND (reference sequence). The CDR3 has 13 residues. It was with random hexamers that roughly 0.5 to 1 ug RNA was reverse transcribed. TCRdb recomputed calls from the immunoSEQ multiplex PCR reads with MiXCR, one row per CDR3 protein. The table records roughly 130,000 distinct CDR3 sequences, roughly 94% of them present only once. Sequenced material: CD4+ T cells from PBMCs. This sequence originates from a human donor with multiple sclerosis. The chain recombines TRBV19 with TRBJ1-5; no clear D gene. Written as DNA, the CDR3 is TGTGCCAGTGGGCGGTTGGGCAATCAGCCCCAGCATTTT. Translated: CASGRLGNQPQHF.